The 26 T cell receptor beta chains below all came from one sample that was sequenced in a study of blood T cell repertoires in COVID-19. The protocol was immunoSEQ multiplex PCR, while the TCRdb copy is restricted to in-frame clones and leaves out a portion. This sample has about 400,000 clones; around 89% occur once, and the top ten carry roughly 4%. Sequences were obtained from peripheral blood. The receptor source for this set is a woman aged 25 to 39 with acute or convalescent COVID-19.

The CDR3 sequence is CASSMGTAYNEQFF. Written as DNA, the CDR3 is TGTGCCAGTAGTATGGGGACAGCCTACAATGAGCAGTTCTTC. The chain carries TRBV19 and TRBJ2-1, with TRBD1 matching over 7 bases. The length of the CDR3 is 14 residues. Germline V gives CDR1 LNHDA, CDR2 SQIVND (reference sequence). Losses at the gene ends were 3 bases for V and 2 bases for J; bases not matched to a gene: 1. The full variable domain, in which reference TRBV19 and TRBJ2-1 provide the parts outside the CDR3, is DGGITQSPKYLFRKEGQNVTLSCEQNLNHDAMYWYRQDPGQGLRLIYYSQIVNDFQKGDIAEGYSVSREKKESFPLTVTSAQKNPTAFYLCASSMGTAYNEQFFGPGTRLTVL.

The chain is built from TRBV19 and TRBJ1-4; D unclear. This CDR3 comprises 16 residues. Trimming pared 7 bases from V and 0 bases from J, leaving 15 bases between. In germline, CDR1 is LNHDA, CDR2 SQIVND (reference sequence). The CDR3 loop reads CASNRLFEATNEKLFF. CDR3 nucleotides: TGTGCCAGTAATCGGCTTTTTGAGGCAACTAATGAAAAACTGTTTTTT.

The rearrangement links TRBV3-1 (or the pseudogene TRBV3-2) to TRBJ1-1, with D unclear. The germline CDR1 and CDR2 sequences are LGHDT and YNNKEL (reference sequence). Between the trimmed V and J ends, which lost 0 bases and 4 bases, there was a span of 9 bases. The CDR3 consists of 14 residues. The CDR3 loop reads CASSQEVTGTEAFF. CDR3 nucleotide sequence: TGTGCCAGCAGCCAAGAGGTGACGGGCACTGAAGCTTTCTTT.

This rearrangement joins TRBV24-1 to TRBJ2-3, with 8 bases aligning to TRBD1. J was trimmed by 2 bases and V by 3 bases; bases with no gene match: 9. Germline V gene data show CDR1 as KGHDR and CDR2 as SFDVKD. CDR3 length: 17 amino acids. CDR3 protein: CATSDQSTGDFTDTQYF. CDR3 in DNA: TGTGCCACCAGTGATCAGTCGACAGGGGATTTCACAGATACGCAGTATTTT.

The V gene is TRBV12-5, the J gene TRBJ2-3; D uncertain. The germline V gene encodes CDR1 LGHNT and CDR2 FRNRAP. The CDR3 runs to 12 residues. The germline V and J ends were trimmed by 5 bases and 6 bases, with 9 bases remaining between them. Here the CDR3 reads CASGPLRDTQYF. The CDR3 region has the DNA TGTGCTAGTGGTCCCCTACGGGATACGCAGTATTTT.

Remarks on this clone: This sample also contains other DNA sequences that code for the same CDR3. The V and J genes are TRBV6-6 and TRBJ2-3, with D unclear. Germline V gene sequence: CDR1 MNHNY, CDR2 SVGAGI (reference sequence). The CDR3 is made up of 14 amino acids. Trimming removed 0 bases from V and 1 base from J, with 5 bases in between. CDR3 in amino acids: CASSYSGRTDTQYF. The CDR3 coding sequence is TGTGCCAGCAGTTACTCCGGTCGCACAGATACGCAGTATTTT.

The chain links TRBV6-1 to TRBJ2-5; D unclear. Trimming left V 3 bases short and J 1 base short, with 15 bases between. Germline V gives CDR1 MNHNS, CDR2 SASEGT. The CDR3 spans 16 residues. The CDR3 nucleotides read TGTGCCAGCAGTGATCGAGCTAGAATACCCCAAGAGACCCAGTACTTC. This encodes CASSDRARIPQETQYF.

This chain uses TRBV5-1 with TRBJ2-1; the match to TRBD2 covers 11 bases. The trim removed 1 base at V and 7 bases at J, leaving 7 bases unmatched. The CDR3 is made up of 16 amino acids. CDR1 is SGHRS and CDR2 is YFSETQ in the germline V gene. CDR3 sequence reads: CASSLRVAGGPNEQFF. CDR3 nucleotides: TGCGCCAGCAGCTTGCGAGTAGCGGGGGGGCCTAATGAGCAGTTCTTC.

The gene calls are TRBV28 and TRBJ2-7; 12 bases are a match to TRBD1. Trimming removed 6 bases from V and 2 bases from J; junction bases left unmatched: 2. Germline lookup yields CDR1 MDHEN and CDR2 SYDVKM. This CDR3 spans 14 amino acids. The CDR3 protein is CASRGQGAPYEQYF. In DNA form, the CDR3 reads TGTGCCAGCAGGGGACAGGGGGCTCCCTACGAGCAGTACTTC.

The V call is TRBV28, the J call TRBJ2-7, with TRBD1 matching 9 bases. Germline loops: CDR1 MDHEN, CDR2 SYDVKM. The CDR3 contains 14 residues. The V and J ends lost 6 bases and 0 bases, in that order; junction bases with no gene match: 3. The CDR3 sequence: CASRGDRDSYEQYF. Written as DNA, the CDR3 is TGTGCCAGCAGGGGGGACAGGGACTCCTACGAGCAGTACTTC.

The count of this clone is one. The chain is built from TRBV20-1 and TRBJ2-7; 13 bases map to TRBD2. Germline CDR1 DFQATT, CDR2 SNEGSKA (reference sequence). The CDR3 consists of 19 residues. V was clipped by 3 bases and J by 5 bases; unmatched bases: 19. The CDR3 DNA sequence: TGCAGTGCTAGTCCTCCCGGACTAGCGGGGGCCCTTTTCAGCGACGAGCAGTACTTC. It translates to CSASPPGLAGALFSDEQYF.

The CDR3, as DNA: TGTGCCAGCCCCACTCAATTACGGGGGAGATATACCTCGCGCCAGTATTTT. It is translated as CASPTQLRGRYTSRQYF. V gene TRBV7-9 combines with J gene TRBJ2-3; D possibly corresponds to TRBD2 (6 bases). V was trimmed by 8 bases and J by 12 bases, leaving 33 bases between them. The CDR3 has 17 residues. Germline CDR1 and CDR2: SEHNR and FQNEAQ (reference sequence).

The chain links TRBV29-1 to TRBJ2-3, with 9 bases lining up with TRBD1. In germline, CDR1 is SQVTM, CDR2 ANQGSEA. With 4 bases clipped from V and 2 bases from J, the junction kept 7 bases outside the gene matches. CDR3 length equals 15 residues. CDR3 residues: CSVVRTGVPTDTQYF. The CDR3 DNA reads as TGCAGCGTTGTGAGGACAGGGGTGCCCACAGATACGCAGTATTTT.

The CDR3 DNA reads TGTGCCAGCAGCCCCGGGACAGGTAATCCCTATGGCTACACCTTC. Encoded protein: CASSPGTGNPYGYTF. This chain uses TRBV9 with TRBJ1-2, with 8 nucleotides matching TRBD1. Germline V gene data show CDR1 as SGDLS and CDR2 as YYNGEE. This CDR3 contains 15 residues. J lost 4 bases, V lost 4 bases, and 9 bases had no gene match.

This clone has a single count. A junction end diverges from the germline sequence, so it may reflect a read error. The chain couples TRBV28 to TRBJ2-7; 9 nucleotides align to TRBD2. This CDR3 is built from 15 residues. Per the germline V gene, CDR1 is MDHEN and CDR2 is SYDVKM. CDR3 nucleotides: TGTACCAGCAGTCTCCTAGCGGGGAATTCCTACGAGCAGTACTTC. This sequence encodes CTSSLLAGNSYEQYF.

The V and J genes are TRBV2 and TRBJ2-7; weak D call: TRBD1 (7 bases). Germline CDR1 SNHLY, CDR2 FYNNEI. Between the trimmed V and J ends, which lost 3 bases and 7 bases, there was a span of 19 bases. The CDR3 length is 15 residues. The CDR3 DNA is TGTGCCAGCAGTGATAGTGGGGGGACAGAGGAGGAGCAGTACTTC. Amino acid sequence: CASSDSGGTEEEQYF.

V is TRBV29-1 and J is TRBJ1-6; 7 bases match TRBD1. Unmatched junction bases numbered 16, after V lost 8 bases and J lost 0 bases. This CDR3 comprises 18 residues. Germline loops: CDR1 SQVTM, CDR2 ANQGSEA. The CDR3 sequence: CSPRRGRQGSSYNSPLHF. The CDR3 DNA reads TGCAGCCCACGGAGGGGGCGGCAGGGGAGCTCCTATAATTCACCCCTCCACTTT.

The chain couples TRBV9 to TRBJ2-3; the D gene is possibly TRBD2 (7 bases). Germline-derived CDR1 and CDR2 are SGDLS and YYNGEE. The CDR3 is 14 amino acids. Trimming shortened V by 7 bases and J by 4 bases, and 16 bases separated the two germline ends. The CDR3 bases are TGTGCCAGCGGAGGGGGACGGGGGGCAGATACGCAGTATTTT. Translated: CASGGGRGADTQYF.

The chain links TRBV24-1 to TRBJ1-5, with a possible D match to TRBD1 (5 bases). Germline-derived CDR1 and CDR2 are KGHDR and SFDVKD. Trimming pared 3 bases from V and 3 bases from J, leaving 14 bases between. CDR3 length: 16 amino acids. CDR3 nucleotide sequence: TGTGCCACCAGTGATCCACTTGGGGGGAACAATCAGCCCCAGCATTTT. It is translated as CATSDPLGGNNQPQHF.

The gene calls are TRBV5-1 and TRBJ2-7, with a possible D match to TRBD1 (6 bases). Germline CDR1 is SGHRS and CDR2 is YFSETQ. The CDR3 runs 16 residues. Trimming shortened V by 2 bases and J by 4 bases, and 19 bases separated the two germline ends. CDR3 coding DNA: TGCGCCAGCAGCTTAGGGGGAGTACGTGGTTATTACGAGCAGTACTTC. Its protein is CASSLGGVRGYYEQYF.

The CDR3 region is CASRENNQPQHF. CDR3 DNA: TGTGCCAGCAGGGAGAACAATCAGCCCCAGCATTTT. V is TRBV2 and J is TRBJ1-5; no clear D. This CDR3 spans 12 amino acids. Looked up from germline, CDR1 is SNHLY and CDR2 is FYNNEI. The V and J ends lost 6 bases and 3 bases respectively, with 6 bases between them.

This chain links TRBV6-1 with TRBJ1-5, with no clear D. CDR3 size: 17 residues. Germline values: CDR1 MNHNS, CDR2 SASEGT. Trimming cost V 3 bases and J 6 bases, with 21 bases left between them. Written as DNA, the CDR3 is TGTGCCAGCAGTGAGTTTGAGGTCGTAGGCTCGCTTCAGCCCCAGCATTTT. Translation: CASSEFEVVGSLQPQHF.

This clone is medium-sized within its sample. The CDR3 reads CAISAPLRQGAYQPQHF. The CDR3 DNA reads TGTGCCATCAGTGCGCCCTTGCGCCAGGGGGCCTATCAGCCCCAGCATTTT. This chain joins TRBV10-3 and TRBJ1-5, with TRBD1 matching 8 bases. V shed 4 bases, J shed 5 bases, and the junction held 13 bases outside the gene matches. CDR3 length: 17 amino acids. CDR1 is ENHRY and CDR2 is SYGVKD in the germline V gene.

The gene calls are TRBV27 and TRBJ1-6; D not certain. Trimming took 2 bases from V and 3 from J, leaving 2 bases between them. CDR1 is MNHEY, CDR2 SMNVEV, per germline (reference sequence). The CDR3 is 13 amino acids. The CDR3 protein is CASSLLYNSPLHF. The CDR3 nucleotides read TGTGCCAGCAGTTTACTCTATAATTCACCCCTCCACTTT.

V usage is TRBV5-6 and J usage is TRBJ2-3, with 9 bases identical to TRBD2. In germline, CDR1 is SGHDT, CDR2 YYEEEE. Trimming cost V 2 bases and J 1 base; bases outside gene matches: 5. This CDR3 has 16 residues. The CDR3 DNA is TGTGCCAGCAGCTTAAGACTAGCGGACCGCACAGATACGCAGTATTTT. This translates into CASSLRLADRTDTQYF. Looking up the rest from reference TRBV5-6 and TRBJ2-3 gives the full variable domain: DAGVTQSPTHLIKTRGQQVTLRCSPKSGHDTVSWYQQALGQGPQFIFQYYEEEERQRGNFPDRFSGHQFPNYSSELNVNALLLGDSALYLCASSLRLADRTDTQYFGPGTRLTVL.

The chain uses TRBV5-6 and TRBJ1-1; D is unclear. The V and J ends lost 5 bases and 1 base respectively, with 15 bases between them. From germline, CDR1 is SGHDT and CDR2 YYEEEE. The CDR3 sequence is 15 residues long. CDR3 region: CASRKRHSPNTEAFF. The CDR3 nucleotides read TGTGCCAGCAGAAAACGACACAGCCCGAACACTGAAGCTTTCTTT.